The 26 T cell receptor beta chains below come from one sample, sequenced in a study of cytomegalovirus exposure and HLA in healthy donors. PCR amplification relied on 60 Vbeta primers (plus 13 Jbeta primers). The table came from immunoSEQ multiplex PCR; TCRdb's copy has only in-frame clones and leaves some out. Of about 170,000 clones in the sample, about 72% were seen once. Sequencing was carried out using PBMCs. The receptors shown here come from a girl aged 10 to 17 in good health and CMV-seronegative.

This rearrangement joins TRBV4-1 to TRBJ2-7; no clear D. The CDR3 has 15 residues. The V and J ends lost 2 bases and 3 bases respectively, with 14 bases between them. From germline, CDR1 is MGHRA and CDR2 YSYEKL. For the CDR3, the DNA is TGCGCCAGCAGCCAACGAGGTCAAGGCAGCTACGAGCAGTACTTC. It translates to CASSQRGQGSYEQYF.

The V call is TRBV19, the J call TRBJ1-5, with 9 bases matching TRBD1. The CDR3 contains 15 residues. Germline lookup yields CDR1 LNHDA and CDR2 SQIVND (reference sequence). J was trimmed by 3 bases and V by 6 bases; bases with no gene match: 6. CDR3 amino acids: CASRPDRGFNQPQHF. The CDR3, as DNA: TGTGCCAGTAGGCCGGACAGGGGTTTCAATCAGCCCCAGCATTTT.

This clone has more than one count but fewer than ten. In DNA, the CDR3 is TGTGCCAGCAGTGCGGCGCAGGGGAGTACTAATGAAAAACTGTTTTTT. Encoded protein: CASSAAQGSTNEKLFF. The genes are TRBV2 and TRBJ1-4; TRBD1 might be the D (6 bases). CDR1 SNHLY and CDR2 FYNNEI come from the germline V gene. V was cut by 4 bases and J by 2 bases, with 14 bases left in between. The CDR3 spans 16 residues.

The J gene is TRBJ2-7, the V gene TRBV5-6; 9 bases match TRBD1. Germline V gene lookup returns CDR1 SGHDT and CDR2 YYEEEE. With V trimmed by 1 base and J by 2 bases, 7 bases remained unmatched. The CDR3 runs 16 residues. The CDR3 protein is CASSLPGTGSPYEQYF. The CDR3 DNA sequence: TGTGCCAGCAGCTTGCCCGGGACAGGGAGTCCCTACGAGCAGTACTTC.

V usage is TRBV2 and J usage is TRBJ2-5, with D perhaps matching TRBD1 (6 bases). This CDR3 spans 14 amino acids. V lost 1 base and J lost 5, with 11 bases in between. Germline V gene data show CDR1 as SNHLY and CDR2 as FYNNEI. The CDR3 loop is CASSEVGAEETQYF. The CDR3 region has the DNA TGTGCCAGCAGTGAAGTGGGGGCTGAGGAGACCCAGTACTTC. The complete variable domain, with remaining parts taken from reference TRBV2 and TRBJ2-5, reads EPEVTQTPSHQVTQMGQEVILRCVPISNHLYFYWYRQILGQKVEFLVSFYNNEISEKSEIFDDQFSVERPDGSNFTLKIRSTKLEDSAMYFCASSEVGAEETQYFGPGTRLLVL.

The rearrangement links TRBV6-1 to TRBJ2-5, with D perhaps matching TRBD1 (6 bases). The CDR3 runs to 14 residues. The V end was cut by 8 bases, the J end by 5 bases, with 18 bases between. Per the germline V gene, CDR1 is MNHNS and CDR2 is SASEGT. This CDR3 reads CASRAPGTQETQYF. DNA of the CDR3: TGTGCCAGCCGAGCTCCGGGGACACAGGAGACCCAGTACTTC.

This clone was detected a few times. The chain carries TRBV29-1 and TRBJ2-5; weak D call: TRBD2 (5 bases). TRBJ2-7 explains the end of the DNA better; the J call may be wrong. Germline loops: CDR1 SQVTM, CDR2 ANQGSEA. The CDR3 is 11 residues long. CDR3 bases: TGCAGCGTTCGGGGTTCGTACGAGCAGTACTTC. Translated: CSVRGSYEQYF.

This CDR3 reads CASSLGGGGQPQHF. The DNA for the CDR3 is TGCGCCAGCAGCTTGGGAGGGGGCGGTCAGCCCCAGCATTTT. The chain carries TRBV5-1 and TRBJ1-5; 7 positions agree with TRBD1. Per germline, CDR1 SGHRS and CDR2 YFSETQ. The trim removed 0 bases at V and 6 bases at J, leaving 3 bases unmatched. This CDR3 is built from 14 residues.

The V gene is TRBV6-5, the J gene TRBJ2-1; 7 bases agree with TRBD2. Germline assignment: CDR1 MNHEY and CDR2 SVGAGI. V lost 8 bases, J lost 3 bases, and 1 base stayed unmatched. The CDR3 spans 12 residues. The CDR3 is CASGGVYNEQFF. The DNA for the CDR3 is TGTGCCAGCGGGGGGGTCTACAATGAGCAGTTCTTC.

The V call is TRBV6-5, the J call TRBJ1-5, with 9 bases identical to TRBD1. This CDR3 spans 13 amino acids. With 6 bases clipped from V and 3 bases from J, the junction kept 0 bases outside the gene matches. The germline gives CDR1 MNHEY, CDR2 SVGAGI. CDR3 sequence reads: CASRQGANQPQHF. In DNA, the CDR3 is TGTGCCAGCAGACAGGGGGCCAATCAGCCCCAGCATTTT.

This chain links TRBV6-1 with TRBJ1-1; D remains unclear. The germline V gene encodes CDR1 MNHNS and CDR2 SASEGT. V lost 4 bases, J lost 3 bases, and 9 bases lay in between. The CDR3 totals 13 residues. The CDR3 here is CASSVEKYTEAFF. The CDR3 coding sequence is TGTGCCAGCAGTGTAGAGAAATACACTGAAGCTTTCTTT.

The chain uses TRBV1 and TRBJ2-2; the D call in the table, TRBD2, was not verified against the DNA. TRBV1 constitutes a pseudogene. This CDR3 region has 17 residues. CDR3 DNA sequence: TGCACCAGCAGCCAAGATCGCGGGGGGCCGCTCCCCGGGGAGCTGTTTTTT. Residues: CTSSQDRGGPLPGELFF.

This sequence joins TRBV19 and TRBJ2-5; 8 bases agree with TRBD1. V shed 6 bases, J shed 1 base, and the junction held 7 bases outside the gene matches. The CDR3 length is 15 residues. Germline CDR1 is LNHDA and CDR2 is SQIVND (reference sequence). The CDR3 loop is CASRDRDGRQETQYF. CDR3 sequence (DNA): TGTGCCAGTAGGGACAGGGATGGGCGCCAAGAGACCCAGTACTTC.

The V gene is TRBV12-5, the J gene TRBJ1-1, with no clear D. V was cut by 10 bases and J by 0 bases, with 15 bases left in between. The CDR3 length is 14 residues. From germline, CDR1 is LGHNT and CDR2 FRNRAP. The CDR3 is CANDHRGMNTEAFF. The CDR3 nucleotides are TGTGCTAATGACCACAGAGGGATGAACACTGAAGCTTTCTTT. The full variable domain, its missing parts supplied by reference TRBV12-5 and TRBJ1-1, is DARVTQTPRHKVTEMGQEVTMRCQPILGHNTVFWYRQTMMQGLELLAYFRNRAPLDDSGMPKDRFSAEMPDATLATLKIQPSEPRDSAVYFCANDHRGMNTEAFFGQGTRLTVV.

This clone occurred a few times. V and J are TRBV4-1 and TRBJ2-1, with D possibly matching TRBD2 (6 bases). The CDR3 spans 17 residues. The ends were cut back, 1 base at V and 0 bases at J, with 13 bases in the middle. Germline V gene data show CDR1 as MGHRA and CDR2 as YSYEKL. CDR3 region: CASSQGGARLSYNEQFF. CDR3 nucleotide sequence: TGCGCCAGCAGCCAAGGCGGGGCCCGGCTCTCCTACAATGAGCAGTTCTTC.

The chain is built from TRBV6-6 and TRBJ1-1; no clear D gene. Trimming removed 4 bases at V and 6 bases at J, with 6 bases between. This CDR3 has 11 residues. The germline CDR1 and CDR2 sequences are MNHNY and SVGAGI (reference sequence). The CDR3 DNA sequence: TGTGCCAGCAGTTTTGGCTCTGAAGCTTTCTTT. Translated, it gives CASSFGSEAFF.

J is TRBJ1-6 and V is TRBV27, with D uncertain. The CDR3 has 15 amino acids. CDR1 is MNHEY and CDR2 is SMNVEV in the germline V gene (reference sequence). Between the trimmed V and J ends, which lost 7 bases and 0 bases, there was a span of 10 bases. CDR3: CASMILSSYNSPLHF. CDR3 coding DNA: TGTGCCAGCATGATCCTGAGCTCCTATAATTCACCCCTCCACTTT.

This clone turned up a few times. The chain uses TRBV5-1 and TRBJ2-7, with D uncertain. The germline V and J ends were trimmed by 0 bases and 2 bases, with 9 bases remaining between them. This CDR3 spans 14 amino acids. Germline loops: CDR1 SGHRS, CDR2 YFSETQ. The CDR3 spells CASSLEGGPYEQYF. The CDR3 bases are TGCGCCAGCAGCTTGGAAGGCGGCCCCTACGAGCAGTACTTC.

The chain is built from TRBV7-2 and TRBJ2-3; D uncertain. The CDR3 is 14 residues long. The V end lost 5 bases, the J end lost 4 bases, and 13 bases lay between the germline ends. Germline CDR1 and CDR2: SGHTA and FQGNSA. The CDR3 nucleotides are TGTGCCAGCAGCCGCGTGGGCGAAGCAGATACGCAGTATTTT. This codes for CASSRVGEADTQYF.

CDR3 nucleotide sequence: TGCGCCAGCAGCTTGGCGACAGGGTATGGCTACACCTTC. Amino acid sequence: CASSLATGYGYTF. The J gene is TRBJ1-2, the V gene TRBV5-1; 7 nucleotides agree with TRBD1. Trimming removed 0 bases from V and 5 bases from J; junction bases left unmatched: 1. Germline V gene data show CDR1 as SGHRS and CDR2 as YFSETQ. The CDR3 has 13 residues.

J is TRBJ2-5 and V is TRBV2; a weak D match, TRBD2 (6 bases). Trimming shortened V by 6 bases and J by 5 bases, and 13 bases separated the two germline ends. This CDR3 spans 13 amino acids. CDR1 is SNHLY, CDR2 FYNNEI, per germline. CDR3 sequence: CASRRRASETQYF. The CDR3 nucleotides are TGTGCCAGCAGGAGGAGGGCGAGTGAGACCCAGTACTTC.

The chain links TRBV5-1 to TRBJ2-3; tentatively, D is TRBD1 (5 bases). Germline values: CDR1 SGHRS, CDR2 YFSETQ. The ends were cut back, 0 bases at V and 2 bases at J, with 10 bases in the middle. This CDR3 region has 15 residues. DNA for the CDR3: TGCGCCAGCAGCTTGGAAGACAGAATCACAGATACGCAGTATTTT. Translated, it gives CASSLEDRITDTQYF.

The chain uses TRBV2 and TRBJ2-7, with 7 bases fitting TRBD2. Losses at the gene ends were 10 bases for V and 3 bases for J; bases not matched to a gene: 3. CDR1 and CDR2 from the germline V gene are SNHLY and FYNNEI. This CDR3 region has 11 residues. CDR3: CATGLGYEQYF. For the CDR3, the DNA is TGTGCCACCGGACTAGGCTACGAGCAGTACTTC. The full variable domain, its missing parts supplied by reference TRBV2 and TRBJ2-7, is EPEVTQTPSHQVTQMGQEVILRCVPISNHLYFYWYRQILGQKVEFLVSFYNNEISEKSEIFDDQFSVERPDGSNFTLKIRSTKLEDSAMYFCATGLGYEQYFGPGTRLTVT.

The rearrangement joins TRBV10-2 to TRBJ2-1, with 8 bases that match TRBD1. V lost 6 bases and J lost 4; bases outside the gene matches: 5. From germline, CDR1 is WSHSY and CDR2 SAAADI. The CDR3 is 14 residues long. DNA for the CDR3: TGCGCCAGCAGCTCCGGGACAGGATACAATGAGCAGTTCTTC. It specifies CASSSGTGYNEQFF.

This chain connects TRBV19 to TRBJ2-3, with 8 bases that match TRBD2. The CDR3 totals 13 residues. Unmatched junction bases numbered 5, after V lost 6 bases and J lost 6 bases. Germline V gene lookup returns CDR1 LNHDA and CDR2 SQIVND (reference sequence). The DNA of the CDR3 is TGTGCCAGTAGCGGGGGGGCCCCTGATACGCAGTATTTT. Its translation: CASSGGAPDTQYF.

The chain is built from TRBV7-3 and TRBJ2-7; D uncertain. The CDR3 runs 17 residues. Trimming removed 2 bases from V and 2 bases from J, with 19 bases in between. Germline CDR1 is SGHTA and CDR2 is FQGTGA. Here the CDR3 DNA reads TGTGCCAGCAGCTTATTCTCGTGGCCCATCATCCCCTACGAGCAGTACTTC. It specifies CASSLFSWPIIPYEQYF.